These T cell receptor beta chains were read from a single sample in a study of T cell changes during pregnancy in multiple sclerosis. Repertoires were generated with immunoSEQ multiplex PCR, while TCRdb's copy carries only in-frame clones and drops some. Of about 67,000 clones listed, just over 90% were seen once; the top ten hold around 1.4%. The sample consisted of peripheral blood, taken in the second trimester of pregnancy. These receptors were taken from a female donor with multiple sclerosis, enrolled in a pregnancy study. The CDR3 runs from the conserved cysteine through the conserved F or W. A D gene is named only where the DNA matches it firmly. Clone size is not always given. Where it is, it says once, few, many or a class for expanded clones.

DNA,CDR3,V,D,J,size
TGTGCCAGCAGCGTGACCGGGGATAGGAGCACTGAAGCTTTCTTT,CASSVTGDRSTEAFF,TRBV9,NA,TRBJ1-1,NA
TGTGCCAGCAGCTTCGGGCAGGGGGAGCTCTTC,CASSFGQGELF,TRBV7-2,TRBD1,TRBJ2-1,NA
TGCGCCAGCAGCTTGGAGCCAGCAGGGGCGGTTGGAAACACCATATATTTT,CASSLEPAGAVGNTIYF,TRBV5-1,NA,TRBJ1-3,NA
TGTGCCAGCAGCGAACGAGTGGGACTAGCGGAACTAAACATTCAGTACTTC,CASSERVGLAELNIQYF,TRBV9,TRBD2,TRBJ2-4,NA
TGTGCCAGCTCACCAAATGGACAGGGGAACACCAACTATGGCTACACCTTC,CASSPNGQGNTNYGYTF,TRBV18,TRBD1,TRBJ1-2,once
TGCGCCAGCAGTGAGTCGCAGGGGGCGCTCACCGGGGAGCTGTTTTTT,CASSESQGALTGELFF,TRBV10-2,TRBD1,TRBJ2-2,NA
TGTGCCAGCAGCCAAGTGGGGACAGGGGCCACCGGGGAGCTGTTTTTT,CASSQVGTGATGELFF,TRBV4-2,TRBD1,TRBJ2-2,NA
TGCGCCAGCAGCAAGGGGGGGAACGAGCAGTACTTC,CASSKGGNEQYF,TRBV4-3,NA,TRBJ2-7,NA
TGTGCCATCAGTGGGGGGGAAGGGAACGAGCAGTACTTC,CAISGGEGNEQYF,TRBV10-3,NA,TRBJ2-7,few
TGTGCCTGGAGTACTGCGCTAGCCTACGAGCAGTACTTC,CAWSTALAYEQYF,TRBV30,NA,TRBJ2-7,once
TGCGCCAGCAGCTTGGCCCAGGTGAGCAGGGGGAACACTGAAGCTTTCTTT,CASSLAQVSRGNTEAFF,TRBV5-1,NA,TRBJ1-1,NA